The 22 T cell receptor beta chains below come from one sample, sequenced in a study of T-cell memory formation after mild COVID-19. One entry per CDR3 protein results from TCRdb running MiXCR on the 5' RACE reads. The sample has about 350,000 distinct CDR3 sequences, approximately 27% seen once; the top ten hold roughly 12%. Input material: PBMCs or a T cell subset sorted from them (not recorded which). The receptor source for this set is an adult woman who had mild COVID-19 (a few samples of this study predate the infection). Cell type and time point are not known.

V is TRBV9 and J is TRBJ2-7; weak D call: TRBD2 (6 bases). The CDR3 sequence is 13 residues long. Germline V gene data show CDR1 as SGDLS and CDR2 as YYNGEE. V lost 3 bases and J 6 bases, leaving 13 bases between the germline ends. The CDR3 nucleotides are TGTGCCAGCAGCGGCGGGGAATTTGGCGAGCAGTACTTC. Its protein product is CASSGGEFGEQYF.

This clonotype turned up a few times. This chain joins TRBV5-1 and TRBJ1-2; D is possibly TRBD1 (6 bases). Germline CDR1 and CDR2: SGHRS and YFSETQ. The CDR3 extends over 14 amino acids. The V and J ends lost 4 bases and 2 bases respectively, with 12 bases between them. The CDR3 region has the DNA TGCGCCAGCAGCATAGGGGGTCTGAACTATGGCTACACCTTC. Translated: CASSIGGLNYGYTF.

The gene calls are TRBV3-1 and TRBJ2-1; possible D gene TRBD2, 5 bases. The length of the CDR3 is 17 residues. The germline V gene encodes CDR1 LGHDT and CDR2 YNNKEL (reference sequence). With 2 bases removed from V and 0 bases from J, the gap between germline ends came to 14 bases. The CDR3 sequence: CASSQLHGESSYNEQFF. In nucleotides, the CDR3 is TGTGCCAGCAGCCAATTACACGGGGAGAGCTCCTACAATGAGCAGTTCTTC.

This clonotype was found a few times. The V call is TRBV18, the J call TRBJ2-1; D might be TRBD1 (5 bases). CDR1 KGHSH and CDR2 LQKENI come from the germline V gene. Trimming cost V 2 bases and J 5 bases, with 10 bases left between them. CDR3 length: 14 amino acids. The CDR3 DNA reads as TGTGCCAGCTCACCAAAACAGGTACACAATGAGCAGTTCTTC. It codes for CASSPKQVHNEQFF.

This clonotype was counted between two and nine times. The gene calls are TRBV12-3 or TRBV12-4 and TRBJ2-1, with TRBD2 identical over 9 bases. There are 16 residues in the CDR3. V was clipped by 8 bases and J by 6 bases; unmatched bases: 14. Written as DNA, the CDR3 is TGTGCCAGCTCTTCATTAGCGGGGGACTTATCCAATGAGCAGTTCTTC. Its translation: CASSSLAGDLSNEQFF.

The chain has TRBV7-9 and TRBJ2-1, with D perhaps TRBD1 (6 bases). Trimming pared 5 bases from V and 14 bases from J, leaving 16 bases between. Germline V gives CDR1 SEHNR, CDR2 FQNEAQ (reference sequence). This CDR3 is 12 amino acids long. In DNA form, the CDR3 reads TGTGCCAGCAGCCTCAGAGGGGGTCAAGAGTTCTTC. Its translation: CASSLRGGQEFF. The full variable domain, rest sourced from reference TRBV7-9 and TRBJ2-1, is DTGVSQNPRHKITKRGQNVTFRCDPISEHNRLYWYRQTLGQGPEFLTYFQNEAQLEKSRLLSDRFSAERPKGSFSTLEIQRTEQGDSAMYLCASSLRGGQEFFGPGTRLTVL.

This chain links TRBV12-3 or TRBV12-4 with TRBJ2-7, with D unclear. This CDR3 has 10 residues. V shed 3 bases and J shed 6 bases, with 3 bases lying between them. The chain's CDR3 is CASSFPEQYF. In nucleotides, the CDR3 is TGTGCCAGCAGTTTCCCCGAGCAGTACTTC.

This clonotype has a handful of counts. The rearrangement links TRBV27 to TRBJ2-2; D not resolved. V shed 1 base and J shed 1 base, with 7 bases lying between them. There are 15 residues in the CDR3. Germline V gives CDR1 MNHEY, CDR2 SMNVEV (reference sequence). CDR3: CASSLFGMNTGELFF. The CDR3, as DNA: TGTGCCAGCAGTTTATTTGGGATGAACACCGGGGAGCTGTTTTTT.

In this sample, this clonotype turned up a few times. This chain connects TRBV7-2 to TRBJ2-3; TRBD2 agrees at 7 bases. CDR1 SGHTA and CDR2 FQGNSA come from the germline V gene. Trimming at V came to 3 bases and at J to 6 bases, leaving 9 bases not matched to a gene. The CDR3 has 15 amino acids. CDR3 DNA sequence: TGTGCCAGCAGCTTTACGGGAGGTCGGTCGGATACGCAGTATTTT. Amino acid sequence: CASSFTGGRSDTQYF.

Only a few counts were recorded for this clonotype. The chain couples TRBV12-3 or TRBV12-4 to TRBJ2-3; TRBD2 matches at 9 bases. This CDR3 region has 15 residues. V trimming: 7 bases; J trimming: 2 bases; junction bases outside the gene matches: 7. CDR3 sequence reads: CASTLSGGHTDTQYF. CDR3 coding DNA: TGTGCCAGCACCCTTAGCGGGGGCCACACAGATACGCAGTATTTT.

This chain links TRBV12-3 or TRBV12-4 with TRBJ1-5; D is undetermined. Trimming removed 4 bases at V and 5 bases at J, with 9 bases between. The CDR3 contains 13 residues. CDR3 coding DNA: TGTGCCAGCAGTTCGGTGATAGATCAGCCCCAGCATTTT. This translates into CASSSVIDQPQHF.

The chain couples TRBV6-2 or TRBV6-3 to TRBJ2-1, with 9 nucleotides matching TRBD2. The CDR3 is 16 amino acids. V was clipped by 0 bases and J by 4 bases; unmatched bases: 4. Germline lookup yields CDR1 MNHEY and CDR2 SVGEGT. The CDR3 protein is CASSYSISGGYNEQFF. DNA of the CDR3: TGTGCCAGCAGTTACTCGATTAGCGGGGGATACAATGAGCAGTTCTTC.

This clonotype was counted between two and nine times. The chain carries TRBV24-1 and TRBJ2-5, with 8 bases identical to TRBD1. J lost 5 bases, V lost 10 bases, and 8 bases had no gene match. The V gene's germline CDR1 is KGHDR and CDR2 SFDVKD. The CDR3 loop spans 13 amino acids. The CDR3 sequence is CATDREVGETQYF. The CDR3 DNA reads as TGTGCCACGGACAGGGAGGTCGGGGAGACCCAGTACTTC.

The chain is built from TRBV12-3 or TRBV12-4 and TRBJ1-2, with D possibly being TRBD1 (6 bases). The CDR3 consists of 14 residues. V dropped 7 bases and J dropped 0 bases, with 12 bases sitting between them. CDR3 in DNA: TGTGCCAGCAATGGGGGCCTAACTAACTATGGCTACACCTTC. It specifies CASNGGLTNYGYTF.

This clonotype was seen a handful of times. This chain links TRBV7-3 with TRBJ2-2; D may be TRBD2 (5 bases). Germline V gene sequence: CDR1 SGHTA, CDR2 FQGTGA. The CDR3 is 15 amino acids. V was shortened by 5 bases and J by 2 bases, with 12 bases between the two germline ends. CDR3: CASSLDRGNTGELFF. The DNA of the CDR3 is TGTGCCAGCAGCCTAGACCGGGGAAACACCGGGGAGCTGTTTTTT.

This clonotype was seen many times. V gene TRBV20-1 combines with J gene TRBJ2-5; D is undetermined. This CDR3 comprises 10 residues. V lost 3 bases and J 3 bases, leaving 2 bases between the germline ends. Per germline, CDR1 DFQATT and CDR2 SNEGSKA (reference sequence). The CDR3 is CSAREETQYF. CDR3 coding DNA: TGCAGTGCTAGGGAAGAGACCCAGTACTTC.

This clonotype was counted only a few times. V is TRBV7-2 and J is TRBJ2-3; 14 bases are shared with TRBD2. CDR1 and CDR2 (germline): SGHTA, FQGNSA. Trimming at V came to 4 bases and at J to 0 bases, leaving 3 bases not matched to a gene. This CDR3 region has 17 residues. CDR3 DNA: TGTGCCAGCAGCTGGGGACTAGCGGGAGTGAGCACAGATACGCAGTATTTT. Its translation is CASSWGLAGVSTDTQYF.

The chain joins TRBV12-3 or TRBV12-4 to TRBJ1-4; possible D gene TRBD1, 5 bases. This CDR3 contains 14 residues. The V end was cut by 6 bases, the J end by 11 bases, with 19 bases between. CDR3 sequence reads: CASSAGTTNWKLFF. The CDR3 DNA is TGTGCCAGCAGCGCCGGGACCACAAACTGGAAACTGTTTTTT.

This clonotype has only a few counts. In nucleotides, the CDR3 is TGTGCCAGCAGCCAAGGGACCCTAGGAGCCAAAAACATTCAGTACTTC. Translating it yields CASSQGTLGAKNIQYF. The V and J genes are TRBV3-1 and TRBJ2-4; D is unclear. From germline, CDR1 is LGHDT and CDR2 YNNKEL (reference sequence). The CDR3 consists of 16 residues. V lost 1 base and J 0 bases, leaving 10 bases between the germline ends.

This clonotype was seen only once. CDR3: CASSPFSDRAQSYEQYF. The CDR3 DNA reads TGTGCCAGCAGTCCATTCTCGGACAGGGCCCAGTCCTACGAGCAGTACTTC. The J gene is TRBJ2-7, the V gene TRBV2, with 8 nucleotides matching TRBD1. Germline CDR1 reads SNHLY; CDR2 reads FYNNEI. V shed 5 bases and J 1 base; nucleotides not matched to a gene: 13. This CDR3 spans 17 amino acids.

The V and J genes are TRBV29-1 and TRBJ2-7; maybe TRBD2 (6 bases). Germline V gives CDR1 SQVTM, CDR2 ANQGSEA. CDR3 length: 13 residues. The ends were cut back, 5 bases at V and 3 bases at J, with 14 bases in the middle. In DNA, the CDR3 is TGCAGCGTTTTAGCGGAGAACCACTACGAGCAGTACTTC. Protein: CSVLAENHYEQYF.

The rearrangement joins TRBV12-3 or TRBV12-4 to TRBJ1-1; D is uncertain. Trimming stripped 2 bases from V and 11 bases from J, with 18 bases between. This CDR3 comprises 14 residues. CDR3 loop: CASSLTRYEVMAFF. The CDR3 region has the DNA TGTGCCAGCAGTTTAACCCGGTATGAGGTAATGGCTTTCTTT.